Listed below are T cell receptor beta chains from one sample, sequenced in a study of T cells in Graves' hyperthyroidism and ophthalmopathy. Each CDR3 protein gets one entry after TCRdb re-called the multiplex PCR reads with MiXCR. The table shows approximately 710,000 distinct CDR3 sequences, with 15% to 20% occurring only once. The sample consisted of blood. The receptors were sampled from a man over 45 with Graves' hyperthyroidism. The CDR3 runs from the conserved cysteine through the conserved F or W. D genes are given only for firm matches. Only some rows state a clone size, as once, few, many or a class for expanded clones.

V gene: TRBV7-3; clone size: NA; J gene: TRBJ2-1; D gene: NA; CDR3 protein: CASSPLVRGEQFF; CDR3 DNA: TGTGCCAGCAGCCCTTTGGTCCGGGGCGAGCAGTTCTTC
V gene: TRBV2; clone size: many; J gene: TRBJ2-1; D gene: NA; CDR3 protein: CASSGLGDEQFF; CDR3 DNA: TGTGCCAGCAGTGGGTTGGGTGATGAGCAGTTCTTC
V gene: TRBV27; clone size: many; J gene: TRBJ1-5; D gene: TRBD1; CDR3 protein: CASSPRDSGGPQHF; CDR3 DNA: TGTGCCAGCAGTCCGCGGGACAGTGGAGGGCCCCAGCATTTT
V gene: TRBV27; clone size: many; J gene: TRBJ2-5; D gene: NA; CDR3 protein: CASSSGPWDETQYF; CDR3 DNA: TGTGCCAGCAGCTCGGGACCTTGGGACGAGACCCAGTACTTC
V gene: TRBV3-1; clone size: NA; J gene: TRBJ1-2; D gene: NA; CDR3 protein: CASSQEVAGKSNYGYTF; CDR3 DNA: TGTGCCAGCAGCCAAGAGGTAGCAGGGAAGTCTAACTATGGCTACACCTTC
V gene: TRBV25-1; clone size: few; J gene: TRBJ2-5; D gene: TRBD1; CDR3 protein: CASSQRDRVGRETQYF; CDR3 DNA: TGTGCCAGCAGTCAACGAGACAGGGTTGGGAGAGAGACCCAGTACTTC
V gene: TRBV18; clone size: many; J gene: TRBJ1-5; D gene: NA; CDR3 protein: CASSTNNQPQHF; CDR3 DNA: TGTGCCAGCTCCACGAACAATCAGCCCCAGCATTTT
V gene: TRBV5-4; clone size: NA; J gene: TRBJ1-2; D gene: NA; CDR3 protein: CASSPIELAGYTF; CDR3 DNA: TGTGCCAGCAGCCCGATTGAGTTGGCTGGCTACACCTTC
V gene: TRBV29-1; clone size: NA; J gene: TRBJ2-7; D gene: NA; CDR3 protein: CSVVPGSGYEQYF; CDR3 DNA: TGCAGCGTTGTGCCCGGGAGCGGCTACGAGCAGTACTTC
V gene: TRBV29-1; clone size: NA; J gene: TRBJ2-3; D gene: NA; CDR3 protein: CSVAGDADTQYF; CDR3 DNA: TGCAGCGTTGCGGGAGACGCGGATACGCAGTATTTT
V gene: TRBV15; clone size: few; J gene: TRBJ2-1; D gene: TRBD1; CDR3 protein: CATSRDRVTFEQFF; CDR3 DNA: TGTGCCACCAGCAGGGACAGGGTGACGTTTGAGCAGTTCTTC
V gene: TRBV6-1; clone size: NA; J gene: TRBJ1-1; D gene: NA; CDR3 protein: CASSEMLREAFF; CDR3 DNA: TGTGCCAGCAGTGAAATGTTGCGTGAAGCTTTCTTT
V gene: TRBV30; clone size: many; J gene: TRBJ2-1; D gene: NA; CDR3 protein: CAWSFLKGYDEQFF; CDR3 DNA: TGTGCCTGGAGTTTCTTAAAGGGATACGATGAGCAGTTCTTC
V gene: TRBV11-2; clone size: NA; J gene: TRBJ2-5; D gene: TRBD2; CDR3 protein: CASSLHGTSGRVFPTQYF; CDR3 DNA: TGTGCCAGCAGCTTACATGGGACTAGCGGGAGGGTCTTCCCGACCCAGTACTTC
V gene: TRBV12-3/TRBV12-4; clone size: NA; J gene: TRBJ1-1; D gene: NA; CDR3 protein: CASNLGVTEAFF; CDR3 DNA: TGTGCCAGCAATTTAGGGGTCACTGAAGCTTTCTTT
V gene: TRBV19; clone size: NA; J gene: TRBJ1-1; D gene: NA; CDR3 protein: CASIRTVNTEAFF; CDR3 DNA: TGTGCCAGTATCAGGACGGTGAACACTGAAGCTTTCTTT
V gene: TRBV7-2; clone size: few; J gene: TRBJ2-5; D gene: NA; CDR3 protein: CASSPPRRLSETQYF; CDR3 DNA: TGTGCCAGCAGTCCCCCGCGCCGTCTCTCCGAGACCCAGTACTTC
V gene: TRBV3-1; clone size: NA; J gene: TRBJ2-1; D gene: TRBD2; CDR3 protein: CASSQGPAGSYNEQFF; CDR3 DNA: TGTGCCAGCAGCCAAGGGCCAGCGGGGTCATACAATGAGCAGTTCTTC
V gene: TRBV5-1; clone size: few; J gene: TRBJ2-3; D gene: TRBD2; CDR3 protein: CASSLDGGGVSTDTQYF; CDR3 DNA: TGCGCCAGCAGCTTGGATGGCGGGGGTGTTAGCACAGATACGCAGTATTTT
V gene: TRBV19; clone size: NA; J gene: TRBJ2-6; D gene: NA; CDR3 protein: CASSMTAGSRANVLTF; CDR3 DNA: TGTGCCAGTAGTATGACGGCAGGGTCTAGGGCCAACGTCCTGACTTTC
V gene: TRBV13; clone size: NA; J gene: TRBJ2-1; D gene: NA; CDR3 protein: CASSLISYEQFF; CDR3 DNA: TGTGCCAGCAGCTTAATCAGCTATGAGCAGTTCTTC
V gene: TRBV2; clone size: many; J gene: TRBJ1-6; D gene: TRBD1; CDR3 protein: CASSSPGGAESPLHF; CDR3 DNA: TGTGCCAGCAGTTCACCAGGGGGCGCGGAATCACCCCTCCACTTT
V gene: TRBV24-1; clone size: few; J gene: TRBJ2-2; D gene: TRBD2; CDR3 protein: CATSDRTRLNTGELFF; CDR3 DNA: TGTGCCACCAGTGATAGGACTAGACTAAACACCGGGGAGCTGTTTTTT
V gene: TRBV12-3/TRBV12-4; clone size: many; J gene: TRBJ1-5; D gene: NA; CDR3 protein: CASSPQRNQPQHF; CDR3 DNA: TGTGCCAGCAGTCCACAGAGAAATCAGCCCCAGCATTTT
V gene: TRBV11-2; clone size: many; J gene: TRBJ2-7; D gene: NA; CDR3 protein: CASSLAQRPIIYSYEQYF; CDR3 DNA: TGTGCCAGCAGCTTAGCCCAAAGACCCATAATCTACTCCTACGAGCAGTACTTC
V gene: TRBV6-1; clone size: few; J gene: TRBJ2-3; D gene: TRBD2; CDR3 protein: CASSPVRGSTDTQYF; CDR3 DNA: TGTGCCAGCAGTCCCGTGCGGGGGAGCACAGATACGCAGTATTTT
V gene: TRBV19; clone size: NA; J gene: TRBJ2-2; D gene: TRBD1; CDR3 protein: CASTPPDRVNTGELFF; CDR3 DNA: TGTGCCAGTACCCCCCCCGACAGGGTGAACACCGGGGAGCTGTTTTTT
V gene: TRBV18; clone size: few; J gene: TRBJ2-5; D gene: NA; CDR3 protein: CASSPRNGETQYF; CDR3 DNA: TGTGCCAGCTCACCAAGGAACGGGGAGACCCAGTACTTC
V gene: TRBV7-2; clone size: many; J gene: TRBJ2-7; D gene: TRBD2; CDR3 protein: CASRGAGAYEQYF; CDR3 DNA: TGTGCCAGCCGGGGAGCGGGGGCCTACGAGCAGTACTTC
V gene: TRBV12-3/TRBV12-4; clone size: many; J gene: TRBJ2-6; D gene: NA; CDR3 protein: CASSFPGRGISGANVLTF; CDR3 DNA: TGTGCCAGCAGTTTCCCGGGACGTGGAATCTCTGGGGCCAACGTCCTGACTTTC
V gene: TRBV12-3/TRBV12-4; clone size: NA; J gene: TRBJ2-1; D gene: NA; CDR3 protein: CASRPAQWGNNEQFF; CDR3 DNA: TGTGCCAGCAGACCTGCCCAGTGGGGGAATAATGAGCAGTTCTTC
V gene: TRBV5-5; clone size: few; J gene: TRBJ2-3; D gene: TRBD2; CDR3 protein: CASSQDGTSGRADTQYF; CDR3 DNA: TGCGCCAGCAGCCAAGATGGGACTAGCGGGAGAGCAGATACGCAGTATTTT
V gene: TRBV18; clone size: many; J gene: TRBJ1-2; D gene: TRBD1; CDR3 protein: CASSPGQGRYTF; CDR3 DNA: TGTGCCAGCTCACCTGGACAGGGACGCTACACCTTC
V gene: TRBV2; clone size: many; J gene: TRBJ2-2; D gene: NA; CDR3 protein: CASSEGLATVLNTGELFF; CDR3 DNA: TGTGCCAGCAGTGAAGGTCTAGCGACTGTCCTCAACACCGGGGAGCTGTTTTTT
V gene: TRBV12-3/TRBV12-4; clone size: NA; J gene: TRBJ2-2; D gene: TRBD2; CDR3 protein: CASSLEILAGAPGELFF; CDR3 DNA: TGTGCCAGCAGTTTAGAGATACTAGCGGGAGCCCCCGGGGAGCTGTTTTTT
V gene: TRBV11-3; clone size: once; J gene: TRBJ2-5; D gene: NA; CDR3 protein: CASSPPRRQPKETQYF; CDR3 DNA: TGTGCCAGCAGCCCCCCCCGCAGGCAGCCAAAAGAGACCCAGTACTTC
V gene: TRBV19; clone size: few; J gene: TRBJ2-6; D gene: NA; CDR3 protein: CASKKHSGANVLTF; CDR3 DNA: TGTGCCAGTAAAAAACACTCTGGGGCCAACGTCCTGACTTTC
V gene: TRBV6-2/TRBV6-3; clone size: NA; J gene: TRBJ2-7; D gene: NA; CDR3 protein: CASSSSGGTFGEQYF; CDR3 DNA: TGTGCCAGCAGTTCCTCTGGGGGAACTTTCGGAGAGCAGTACTTC
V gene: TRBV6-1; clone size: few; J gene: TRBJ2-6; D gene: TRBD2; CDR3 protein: CASSDSGRAFGANVLTF; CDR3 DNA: TGTGCCAGCAGTGATAGCGGGAGGGCCTTTGGGGCCAACGTCCTGACTTTC
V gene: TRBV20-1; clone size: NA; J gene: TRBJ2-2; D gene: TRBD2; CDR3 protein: CSARYRTSGTGELFF; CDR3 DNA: TGCAGTGCCAGATACCGGACTAGCGGGACCGGGGAGCTGTTTTTT
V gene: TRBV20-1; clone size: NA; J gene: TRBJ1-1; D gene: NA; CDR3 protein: CSATQVVTEAFF; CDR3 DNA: TGCAGTGCTACCCAGGTGGTCACTGAAGCTTTCTTT
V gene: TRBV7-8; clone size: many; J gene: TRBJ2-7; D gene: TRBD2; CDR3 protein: CASSTSGTSDYEQYF; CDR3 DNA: TGTGCCAGCAGCACTTCCGGGACTAGCGATTACGAGCAGTACTTC
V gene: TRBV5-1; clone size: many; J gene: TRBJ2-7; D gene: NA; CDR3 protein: CASSFDGGTYEQYF; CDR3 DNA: TGCGCCAGCAGCTTCGACGGAGGGACCTACGAGCAGTACTTC
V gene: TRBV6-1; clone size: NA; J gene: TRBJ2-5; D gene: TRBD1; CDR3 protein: CANRGIRGPGWETQYF; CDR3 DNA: TGTGCCAACAGGGGAATCCGGGGCCCCGGGTGGGAGACCCAGTACTTC
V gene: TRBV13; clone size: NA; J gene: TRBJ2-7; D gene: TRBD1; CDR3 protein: CASSFKGQGSREQYF; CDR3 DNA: TGTGCCAGCAGCTTTAAGGGACAGGGGAGTCGCGAGCAGTACTTC
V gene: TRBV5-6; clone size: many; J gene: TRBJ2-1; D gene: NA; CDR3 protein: CASSTDSYNEQFF; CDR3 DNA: TGTGCCAGCAGTACGGACAGCTACAATGAGCAGTTCTTC